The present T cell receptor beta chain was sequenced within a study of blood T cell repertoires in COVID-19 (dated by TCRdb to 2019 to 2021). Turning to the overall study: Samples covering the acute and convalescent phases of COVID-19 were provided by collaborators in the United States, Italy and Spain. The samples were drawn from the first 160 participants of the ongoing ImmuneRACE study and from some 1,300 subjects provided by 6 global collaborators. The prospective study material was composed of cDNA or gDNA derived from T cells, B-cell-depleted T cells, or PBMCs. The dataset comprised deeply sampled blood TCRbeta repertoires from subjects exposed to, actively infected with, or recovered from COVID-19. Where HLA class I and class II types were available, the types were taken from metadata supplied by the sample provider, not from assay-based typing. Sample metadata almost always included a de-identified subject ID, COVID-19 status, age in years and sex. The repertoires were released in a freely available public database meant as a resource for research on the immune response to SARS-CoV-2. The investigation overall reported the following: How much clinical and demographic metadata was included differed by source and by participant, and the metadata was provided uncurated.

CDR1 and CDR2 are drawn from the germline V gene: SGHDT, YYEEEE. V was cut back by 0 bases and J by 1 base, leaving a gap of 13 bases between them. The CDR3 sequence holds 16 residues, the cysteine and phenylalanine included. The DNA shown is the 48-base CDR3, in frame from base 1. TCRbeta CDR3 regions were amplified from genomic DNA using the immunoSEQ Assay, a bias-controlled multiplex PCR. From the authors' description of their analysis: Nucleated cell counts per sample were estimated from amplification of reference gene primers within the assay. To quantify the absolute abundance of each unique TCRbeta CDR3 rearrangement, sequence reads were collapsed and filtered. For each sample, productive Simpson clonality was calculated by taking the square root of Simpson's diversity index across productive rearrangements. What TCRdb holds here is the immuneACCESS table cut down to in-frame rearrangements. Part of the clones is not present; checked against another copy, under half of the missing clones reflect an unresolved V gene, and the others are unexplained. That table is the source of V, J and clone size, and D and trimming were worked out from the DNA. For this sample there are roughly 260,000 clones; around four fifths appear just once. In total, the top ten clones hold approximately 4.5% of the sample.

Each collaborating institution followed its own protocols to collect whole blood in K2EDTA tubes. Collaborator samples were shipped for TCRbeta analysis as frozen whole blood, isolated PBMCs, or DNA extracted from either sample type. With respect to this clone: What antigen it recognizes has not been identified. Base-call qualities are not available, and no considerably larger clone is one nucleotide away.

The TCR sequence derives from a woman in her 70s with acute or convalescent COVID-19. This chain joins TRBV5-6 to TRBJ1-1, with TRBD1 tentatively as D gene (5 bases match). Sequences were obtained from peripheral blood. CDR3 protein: CASSLEQVWENTEAFF. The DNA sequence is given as TGTGCCAGCAGCTTGGAACAGGTTTGGGAGAACACTGAAGCTTTCTTT.